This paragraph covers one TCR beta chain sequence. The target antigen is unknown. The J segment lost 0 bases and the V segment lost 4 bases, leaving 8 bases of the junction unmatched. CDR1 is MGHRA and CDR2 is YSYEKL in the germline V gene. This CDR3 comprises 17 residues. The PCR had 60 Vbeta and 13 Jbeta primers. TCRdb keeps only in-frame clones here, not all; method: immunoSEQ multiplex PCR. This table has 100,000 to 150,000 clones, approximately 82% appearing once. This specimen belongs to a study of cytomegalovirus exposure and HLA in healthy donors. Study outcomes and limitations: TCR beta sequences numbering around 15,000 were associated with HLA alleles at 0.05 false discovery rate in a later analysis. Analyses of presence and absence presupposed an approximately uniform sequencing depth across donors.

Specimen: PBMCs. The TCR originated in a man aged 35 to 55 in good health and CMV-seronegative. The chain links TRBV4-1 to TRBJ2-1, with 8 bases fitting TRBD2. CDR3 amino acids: CASSRTGLADSYNEQFF. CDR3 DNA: TGCGCCAGCAGCCGGACCGGACTAGCTGACTCCTACAATGAGCAGTTCTTC.